These 31 T cell receptor beta chains share one sample of origin, sequenced in a study of CD8 T cells in ankylosing spondylitis. TCRdb re-analysed the 5' RACE reads in MiXCR, keeping a single row per CDR3 protein. The sample holds under 150,000 distinct CDR3 sequences, approximately 9.2% seen once. Sequenced sample: synovial fluid, either unsorted or a sorted T cell fraction (not recorded which). The receptors shown here come from a male donor with ankylosing spondylitis.

This clonotype was seen at least ten times. V usage is TRBV5-4 and J usage is TRBJ2-1, with 12 bases aligning to TRBD2. V shed 4 bases and J 7 bases; nucleotides not matched to a gene: 9. Germline CDR1 SGHNT, CDR2 YYREEE (reference sequence). There are 16 residues in the CDR3. The CDR3 loop is CASSHLGTSGSNEQFF. Written as DNA, the CDR3 is TGTGCCAGCAGCCACCTAGGGACTAGCGGGTCAAATGAGCAGTTCTTC.

As DNA, the CDR3 is TGTGCCAGCAGCCAAGGGAACACAAGGATTAACACTGAAGCTTTCTTT. Its translation: CASSQGNTRINTEAFF. The chain couples TRBV4-2 to TRBJ1-1; unclear D gene. The germline V gene encodes CDR1 LGHNA and CDR2 YNFKEQ. The CDR3 runs 16 residues. V lost 1 base and J 2 bases, leaving 14 bases between the germline ends.

The chain joins TRBV6-1 to TRBJ2-7; D possibly corresponds to TRBD1 (6 bases). Per the germline V gene, CDR1 is MNHNS and CDR2 is SASEGT. The CDR3 spans 13 residues. The V gene lost 6 bases and the J gene lost 2 bases, with 11 bases spanning the gap. CDR3 residues: CASRSTGTYEQYF. The CDR3 DNA sequence: TGTGCCAGCAGATCGACAGGCACCTACGAGCAGTACTTC.

There are many counts of this clonotype. The chain links TRBV19 to TRBJ1-1; 7 bases fit TRBD1. Germline V lookup: CDR1 LNHDA, CDR2 SQIVND (reference sequence). V was clipped by 5 bases and J by 3 bases; unmatched bases: 6. The CDR3 has 14 residues. CDR3 sequence (DNA): TGTGCCAGTAGTTCTACAGGGGATTACACTGAAGCTTTCTTT. This encodes CASSSTGDYTEAFF.

This clonotype showed up just a few times. This chain joins TRBV7-8 and TRBJ2-1; D is undetermined. The CDR3 runs 15 residues. Germline CDR1 and CDR2: SGHVS and FQNEAQ. Trimming left V 2 bases short and J 8 bases short, with 16 bases between. CDR3 sequence reads: CASSLRPAYGDEQFF. The CDR3 coding sequence is TGTGCCAGCAGCTTACGGCCAGCTTACGGCGATGAGCAGTTCTTC.

This clonotype appeared many times. The chain uses TRBV6-6 and TRBJ1-2; no clear D. V shed 6 bases and J shed 7 bases, with 12 bases lying between them. Germline V lookup: CDR1 MNHNY, CDR2 SVGAGI (reference sequence). The CDR3 spans 12 residues. Here the CDR3 DNA reads TGTGCCAGCAGCCACACGCCCACTGGCTACACCTTC. It encodes CASSHTPTGYTF.

In its sample, this clonotype was seen many times. This sequence joins TRBV9 and TRBJ1-1; D might be TRBD1 (5 bases). V gave up 3 bases and J gave up 4 bases, with 13 bases separating them. The germline CDR1 and CDR2 sequences are SGDLS and YYNGEE. The CDR3 covers 14 residues. CDR3 sequence reads: CASSAKDGATEAFF. CDR3 sequence (DNA): TGTGCCAGCAGCGCAAAGGATGGGGCCACTGAAGCTTTCTTT.

This clonotype was seen ten or more times. The chain's CDR3 is CARESREKLFF. CDR3 DNA: TGTGCCAGGGAAAGCAGGGAAAAACTGTTTTTT. The genes are TRBV6-6 and TRBJ1-4, with D uncertain. Trimming took 9 bases from V and 8 from J, leaving 10 bases between them. The CDR3 consists of 11 residues. CDR1 and CDR2 (germline): MNHNY, SVGAGI (reference sequence).

V is TRBV19 and J is TRBJ2-5, with 9 bases that match TRBD2. The CDR3 loop spans 13 amino acids. With V trimmed by 7 bases and J by 5 bases, 5 bases remained unmatched. Germline assignment: CDR1 LNHDA and CDR2 SQIVND (reference sequence). The CDR3 spells CASKGLAGETQYF. Here the CDR3 DNA reads TGTGCCAGTAAGGGCCTAGCGGGGGAGACCCAGTACTTC.

This clonotype was recorded at least ten times. The chain has TRBV7-3 and TRBJ2-1; 9 positions match TRBD1. The CDR3 runs 12 residues. Germline CDR1 is SGHTA and CDR2 is FQGTGA. The ends lost 5 bases at V and 12 bases at J; junction bases unmatched: 5. This CDR3 reads CASSRDRVTQFF. CDR3 nucleotides: TGTGCCAGCAGCCGGGACAGGGTTACGCAGTTCTTC.

The V and J genes are TRBV11-2 and TRBJ2-3, with 8 bases lining up with TRBD2. Germline V gives CDR1 SGHAT, CDR2 FQNNGV. With V trimmed by 6 bases and J by 4 bases, 12 bases remained unmatched. CDR3 length: 16 residues. CDR3 nucleotide sequence: TGTGCCAGCAGTTTTCTTAGGCTAGCGGGCCCAGATACGCAGTATTTT. Its protein is CASSFLRLAGPDTQYF. The complete variable domain, with remaining parts taken from reference TRBV11-2 and TRBJ2-3, reads EAGVAQSPRYKIIEKRQSVAFWCNPISGHATLYWYQQILGQGPKLLIQFQNNGVVDDSQLPKDRFSAERLKGVDSTLKIQPAKLEDSAVYLCASSFLRLAGPDTQYFGPGTRLTVL.

The V and J genes are TRBV28 and TRBJ2-7; TRBD1 aligns across 8 bases. The CDR3 runs 13 residues. Per the germline V gene, CDR1 is MDHEN and CDR2 is SYDVKM. V lost 6 bases, J lost 3 bases, and 4 bases stayed unmatched. The CDR3, as DNA: TGTGCCAGCAGGACCGGACAGGGCTACGAGCAGTACTTC. Residues: CASRTGQGYEQYF. Combining the CDR3 with reference TRBV28 and TRBJ2-7 gives the whole variable domain DVKVTQSSRYLVKRTGEKVFLECVQDMDHENMFWYRQDPGLGLRLIYFSYDVKMKEKGDIPEGYSVSREKKERFSLILESASTNQTSMYLCASRTGQGYEQYFGPGTRLTVT.

The chain employs TRBV5-1 and TRBJ1-6; D is unresolved. The V gene lost 0 bases and the J gene lost 5 bases, with 6 bases spanning the gap. The CDR3 spans 14 residues. CDR1 is SGHRS and CDR2 is YFSETQ in the germline V gene. In nucleotides, the CDR3 is TGCGCCAGCAGCTTGGGGGCCCATAATTCACCCCTCCACTTT. This gives the protein CASSLGAHNSPLHF.

There are many counts of this clonotype. The chain joins TRBV4-3 to TRBJ2-1, with 16 bases that match TRBD2. The germline CDR1 and CDR2 sequences are LGHNA and YSLEER. After removal of 0 bases from V and 8 bases from J, the junction contained 10 bases not matched to a gene. This CDR3 comprises 19 residues. The CDR3 loop is CASSQDRAGTSGRVDEQFF. CDR3 DNA: TGCGCCAGCAGCCAAGATCGGGCCGGGACTAGCGGGAGGGTCGATGAGCAGTTCTTC.

This clonotype was recorded at least ten times. The chain carries TRBV10-3 and TRBJ1-1; the D gene is possibly TRBD1 (6 bases). Trimming removed 8 bases from V and 0 bases from J, with 10 bases in between. The CDR3 sequence is 13 residues long. Germline CDR1 ENHRY, CDR2 SYGVKD. The CDR3 reads CAIQQGMNTEAFF. CDR3 sequence (DNA): TGTGCCATCCAACAGGGAATGAACACTGAAGCTTTCTTT.

This clonotype was seen ten or more times. The chain is built from TRBV12-3 or TRBV12-4 and TRBJ2-1, with 8 bases lining up with TRBD2. V lost 5 bases, J lost 14 bases, and 11 bases stayed unmatched. The CDR3 covers 13 residues. The CDR3 here is CASSPGLAGRKFF. DNA of the CDR3: TGTGCCAGCAGTCCAGGGCTAGCGGGCCGAAAGTTCTTC.

The J gene is TRBJ2-5, the V gene TRBV28; weak D call: TRBD2 (5 bases). The CDR3 sequence is 12 residues long. Germline V lookup: CDR1 MDHEN, CDR2 SYDVKM. V lost 7 bases and J 2 bases, leaving 8 bases between the germline ends. DNA of the CDR3: TGTGCCAGCACGGGGTCGCAAGAGACCCAGTACTTC. It encodes CASTGSQETQYF.

The rearrangement links TRBV18 to TRBJ2-1; possible D gene TRBD2, 7 bases. There are 15 residues in the CDR3. In germline, CDR1 is KGHSH, CDR2 LQKENI. Trimming took 6 bases from V and 3 from J, leaving 15 bases between them. Here the CDR3 reads CASSRGAGGYNEQFF. In DNA form, the CDR3 reads TGTGCCAGCTCCCGGGGGGCGGGCGGCTACAATGAGCAGTTCTTC.

This clonotype has a count of ten or more. The chain links TRBV7-9 to TRBJ1-2; D is uncertain. Trimming took off 5 bases at V and 1 base at J, with 17 bases between the two ends. In germline, CDR1 is SEHNR, CDR2 FQNEAQ (reference sequence). The CDR3 consists of 16 residues. The CDR3 here is CASSPPETGDNYGYTF. CDR3 nucleotides: TGTGCCAGCAGCCCTCCTGAGACCGGGGATAACTATGGCTACACCTTC.

This clonotype was observed a few times. The chain employs TRBV14 and TRBJ1-2; D may be TRBD1 (6 bases). Germline V gives CDR1 SGHDN, CDR2 FVKESK. This CDR3 spans 18 amino acids. V shed 4 bases and J shed 5 bases, with 26 bases lying between them. The CDR3 protein is CASSLPLFKKTGRYGYTF. The CDR3 bases are TGTGCCAGCAGCCTTCCCCTTTTCAAAAAGACAGGACGATATGGCTACACCTTC.

This clonotype was seen at least ten times. The chain uses TRBV18 and TRBJ2-1; TRBD1 matches 8 bases. The CDR3 totals 16 residues. V was pared by 0 bases and J by 6 bases, with 7 bases of the junction left unmatched. Germline V gene lookup returns CDR1 KGHSH and CDR2 LQKENI. The CDR3 bases are TGTGCCAGCTCACCACCTCGGACAGGGACTGTCAATGAGCAGTTCTTC. This gives the protein CASSPPRTGTVNEQFF.

In this sample, this clonotype turned up many times. The rearrangement links TRBV12-3 or TRBV12-4 to TRBJ1-6, with D unclear. This CDR3 has 13 amino acids. Trimming pared 6 bases from V and 8 bases from J, leaving 11 bases between. The CDR3 coding sequence is TGTGCCAGCAGCCCCGTCCTAGATTCACCCCTCCACTTT. Translated: CASSPVLDSPLHF.

V gene TRBV6-5 combines with J gene TRBJ1-2; D is undetermined. Germline CDR1 is MNHEY and CDR2 is SVGAGI. The ends were cut back, 8 bases at V and 4 bases at J, with 5 bases in the middle. This CDR3 has 10 residues. The CDR3 DNA sequence: TGTGCCAGCTACAGCTATGGCTACACCTTC. As protein: CASYSYGYTF.

In this sample, this clonotype turned up many times. J is TRBJ2-3 and V is TRBV20-1, with D perhaps TRBD2 (5 bases). Germline-derived CDR1 and CDR2 are DFQATT and SNEGSKA (reference sequence). This CDR3 is 14 amino acids long. The germline V and J ends were trimmed by 5 bases and 0 bases, with 12 bases remaining between them. CDR3 sequence (DNA): TGCAGTGCTCCCCGGGGTGGCAGCACAGATACGCAGTATTTT. Translating it yields CSAPRGGSTDTQYF.

This chain joins TRBV20-1 and TRBJ2-6, with D possibly TRBD1 on 5 matching bases. The V end was cut by 3 bases, the J end by 0 bases, with 15 bases between. This CDR3 has 17 amino acids. Looked up from germline, CDR1 is DFQATT and CDR2 is SNEGSKA (reference sequence). CDR3 sequence: CSASLWGSSSGANVLTF. CDR3 nucleotide sequence: TGCAGTGCTAGTTTGTGGGGCAGCTCCTCTGGGGCCAACGTCCTGACTTTC.

There are many counts of this clonotype. The chain is built from TRBV29-1 and TRBJ2-3; D is unclear. Germline V lookup: CDR1 SQVTM, CDR2 ANQGSEA. V lost 6 bases and J 2 bases, leaving 9 bases between the germline ends. CDR3 length equals 12 residues. For the CDR3, the DNA is TGCAGCGTGAATGTACTCACAGATACGCAGTATTTT. It translates to CSVNVLTDTQYF.

This clonotype has at least ten counts. The chain carries TRBV5-1 and TRBJ2-5; 9 bases are shared with TRBD2. Germline V gene sequence: CDR1 SGHRS, CDR2 YFSETQ. CDR3 size: 15 residues. J was trimmed by 4 bases and V by 3 bases; bases with no gene match: 7. In DNA form, the CDR3 reads TGCGCCAGCAGCTCCGGGACTAGCTATGGAGAGACCCAGTACTTC. Translation gives CASSSGTSYGETQYF.

This sequence joins TRBV30 and TRBJ2-7; D unresolved. V gave up 2 bases and J gave up 6 bases, with 11 bases separating them. CDR3 size: 12 residues. The germline V gene has CDR1 GTSNPN and CDR2 SVGIG (reference sequence). Here the CDR3 DNA reads TGTGCCTGGAGTACATGGGCGCCCGAGCAGTACTTC. Translated: CAWSTWAPEQYF. The whole variable domain, filled in from reference TRBV30 and TRBJ2-7, reads SQTIHQWPATLVQPVGSPLSLECTVEGTSNPNLYWYRQAAGRGLQLLFYSVGIGQISSEVPQNLSASRPQDRQFILSSKKLLLSDSGFYLCAWSTWAPEQYFGPGTRLTVT.

This clonotype was seen repeatedly, ten times or more. This chain connects TRBV20-1 to TRBJ2-2, with 11 bases identical to TRBD2. Germline V gene data show CDR1 as DFQATT and CDR2 as SNEGSKA (reference sequence). The CDR3 is 15 residues long. Losses at the gene ends were 6 bases for V and 4 bases for J; bases not matched to a gene: 7. The CDR3 DNA is TGCAGTGCCCCTCGACTAGCGGGAAGCACCGGGGAGCTGTTTTTT. Amino acid sequence: CSAPRLAGSTGELFF.

At least ten counts were recorded for this clonotype. This rearrangement joins TRBV15 to TRBJ1-1; weak D call: TRBD1 (5 bases). Between the trimmed V and J ends, which lost 1 base and 3 bases, there was a span of 9 bases. CDR1 is LNHNV and CDR2 is YYDKDF in the germline V gene (reference sequence). The CDR3 extends over 14 amino acids. The CDR3 nucleotides are TGTGCCACCAGCAGAGGAGGGGTTTACACTGAAGCTTTCTTT. This codes for CATSRGGVYTEAFF. Looking up the rest from reference TRBV15 and TRBJ1-1 gives the full variable domain: DAMVIQNPRYQVTQFGKPVTLSCSQTLNHNVMYWYQQKSSQAPKLLFHYYDKDFNNEADTPDNFQSRRPNTSFCFLDIRSPGLGDTAMYLCATSRGGVYTEAFFGQGTRLTVV.

This clonotype was detected only a few times. The genes are TRBV20-1 and TRBJ1-2; D gene ambiguous. This CDR3 has 15 amino acids. The germline CDR1 and CDR2 sequences are DFQATT and SNEGSKA (reference sequence). Trimming cost V 3 bases and J 4 bases, with 18 bases left between them. CDR3 residues: CSASLPGWGIYGYTF. The CDR3, as DNA: TGCAGTGCTAGCCTACCTGGGTGGGGTATCTATGGCTACACCTTC.